This is a list of T cell receptor beta chains from one sample in a study of blood T cell repertoires in COVID-19. Clones were sequenced by immunoSEQ multiplex PCR, and TCRdb holds only the in-frame ones, with some missing. Of 250,000 or so clones listed, approximately 90% are singletons. The sequencing input was PBMCs or T cells enriched from blood (not recorded which). The receptors derive from a man aged 40-55 years who had been exposed to COVID-19. Both conserved end residues are part of each CDR3.

TRBV3-1/TRBV3-2 | CASSQALAGGTQKEQFF
TRBV5-4 | CASSLALTTDTEAFF
TRBV27 | CASSSLDYSSYNEQFF
TRBV18 | CASSQRETQYF
TRBV5-1 | CASTQGQTNSPLHF
TRBV5-1 | CASRAGESYNEQFF
TRBV10-3 | CAISESELAGTDTQYF
TRBV29-1 | CSVSRDRFGYEQYF
TRBV5-1 | CASSWGTSEETQYF
TRBV3-1/TRBV3-2 | CASSLAGDNEQFF
TRBV24-1 | CATSDATAFYGYTF
TRBV29-1 | CSVVSGHNYEQYF
TRBV9 | CASSPWAEREQYF
TRBV7-9 | CASSLGTHSGANVLTF
TRBV25-1 | CASSDRDSGINEQFF
TRBV19 | CASPTPNTGELFF
TRBV28 | CASSFSETQYF
TRBV25-1 | CASSELLDSYEQYF
TRBV11-2 | CASSPVNNSPLHF
TRBV28 | CASSTSGSTTGELFF
TRBV27 | CASSVAGGSYEQYF
TRBV12-5 | CASGLADNSPLHF
TRBV9 | CASKGQGAGETQYF
TRBV7-2 | CASSSAMTDYEQYF
TRBV5-1 | CASSLTGGNGELFF
TRBV28 | CASDTGVTEAFF
TRBV9 | CASSAYSGTGATDTQYF
TRBV30 | CAWSLGIRQTDTQYF
TRBV10-2 | CASTPGRERNQPQHF
TRBV6-1 | CASSEWDTSYNEQFF
TRBV6-4 | CASSASPGNTEAFF